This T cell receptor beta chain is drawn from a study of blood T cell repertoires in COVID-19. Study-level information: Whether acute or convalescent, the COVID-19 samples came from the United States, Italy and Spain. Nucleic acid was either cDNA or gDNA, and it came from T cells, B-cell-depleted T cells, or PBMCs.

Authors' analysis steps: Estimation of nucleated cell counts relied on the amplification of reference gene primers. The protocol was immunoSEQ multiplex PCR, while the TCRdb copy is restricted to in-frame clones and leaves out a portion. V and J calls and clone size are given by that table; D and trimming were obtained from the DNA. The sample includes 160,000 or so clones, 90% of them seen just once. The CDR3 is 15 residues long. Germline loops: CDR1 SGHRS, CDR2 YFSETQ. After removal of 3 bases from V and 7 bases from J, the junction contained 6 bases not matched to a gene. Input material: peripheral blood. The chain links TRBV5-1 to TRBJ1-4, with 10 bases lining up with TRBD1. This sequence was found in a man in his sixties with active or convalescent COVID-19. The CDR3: CASSWGTGDGEKLFF. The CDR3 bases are TGCGCCAGCAGCTGGGGGACAGGGGACGGTGAAAAACTGTTTTTT.